Presented here are 8 T cell receptor beta chains from one specimen sequenced in a study of shared clonotypes between healthy human individuals. This table comes from immunoSEQ multiplex PCR, and its TCRdb copy is limited to in-frame clones, with some not included. Among about 600,000 clones listed, roughly 95% were seen once. It was CD45RO-negative cells, positively selected for CCR7, that made up naive CD8 cells, with terminally differentiated effector memory CD45RA+ cells excluded. The sequenced sample was naive CD8+ T cells sorted from blood. All receptors come from a woman aged 25 to 45 in good health.

This sequence joins TRBV4-1 and TRBJ1-1; no firm D call. The length of the CDR3 is 16 residues. CDR1 MGHRA and CDR2 YSYEKL come from the germline V gene. V was clipped by 0 bases and J by 3 bases, with 14 bases between them. DNA of the CDR3: TGCGCCAGCAGCCAAGACGAAGGCGGAGAAGACACTGAAGCTTTCTTT. It codes for CASSQDEGGEDTEAFF.

This CDR3 is CATNIGTGYGKTDTQYF. CDR3 DNA: TGTGCCACCAACATCGGGACAGGGTACGGCAAAACAGATACGCAGTATTTT. This rearrangement joins TRBV15 to TRBJ2-3; TRBD1 aligns across 9 bases. CDR3 length equals 17 residues. The germline CDR1 and CDR2 sequences are LNHNV and YYDKDF (reference sequence). With 7 bases clipped from V and 3 bases from J, the junction kept 14 bases outside the gene matches.

In its sample, this clone was seen once. The chain employs TRBV5-6 and TRBJ1-1; perhaps TRBD1 as D (6 bases). Trimming shortened V by 4 bases and J by 1 base, and 17 bases separated the two germline ends. Per the germline V gene, CDR1 is SGHDT and CDR2 is YYEEEE. The CDR3 loop spans 16 amino acids. The DNA of the CDR3 is TGTGCCAGCAGCGGCATGGGGGGCCTAGGGAACACTGAAGCTTTCTTT. Translating gives CASSGMGGLGNTEAFF.

The chain uses TRBV27 and TRBJ2-1, with D perhaps being TRBD1 or TRBD2 (5 bases each). Looked up from germline, CDR1 is MNHEY and CDR2 is SMNVEV (reference sequence). V lost 3 bases, J lost 3 bases, and 21 bases lay in between. CDR3 size: 18 residues. CDR3 in amino acids: CASSLYSPGLANYNEQFF. The CDR3 DNA follows: TGTGCCAGCAGTTTGTACAGCCCGGGGCTAGCTAACTACAATGAGCAGTTCTTC.

The chain carries TRBV5-1 and TRBJ2-5, with 8 bases aligning to TRBD2. The V gene's germline CDR1 is SGHRS and CDR2 YFSETQ. With 5 bases clipped from V and 1 base from J, the junction kept 13 bases outside the gene matches. The CDR3 totals 17 residues. The CDR3 DNA reads as TGCGCCAGCAGAGATACCGGGACTAGGCTAATCCAAGAGACCCAGTACTTC. Its translation is CASRDTGTRLIQETQYF.

This clone has a single count. The CDR3 here is CASSSEDSPKARYTF. In DNA form, the CDR3 reads TGTGCCAGCAGTTCCGAGGACAGTCCAAAAGCCCGCTACACCTTC. The V call is TRBV27, the J call TRBJ1-2; the D gene is possibly TRBD1 (6 bases). With 4 bases removed from V and 9 bases from J, the gap between germline ends came to 21 bases. In germline, CDR1 is MNHEY, CDR2 SMNVEV (reference sequence). The CDR3 totals 15 residues.

Concerning this clone itself: Other DNA sequences in the same sample also yield this CDR3. The chain carries TRBV19 and TRBJ2-6; D remains ambiguous. Looked up from germline, CDR1 is LNHDA and CDR2 is SQIVND (reference sequence). There are 14 residues in the CDR3. The V end was cut by 3 bases, the J end by 3 bases, with 6 bases between. The CDR3 reads CASSILGGANVLTF. Here the CDR3 DNA reads TGTGCCAGTAGTATTCTAGGTGGGGCCAACGTCCTGACTTTC.

The rearrangement joins TRBV4-1 to TRBJ2-1; maybe TRBD1 (6 bases). This CDR3 is built from 16 residues. V was pared by 3 bases and J by 8 bases, with 20 bases between. Germline V gene lookup returns CDR1 MGHRA and CDR2 YSYEKL. The CDR3 reads CASSHRGGPAEDEQFF. CDR3 DNA: TGCGCCAGCAGCCACAGGGGCGGACCCGCTGAAGATGAGCAGTTCTTC.